Below are 16 T cell receptor beta chains sequenced from a single sample in a study of blood T cell repertoires in COVID-19. Assay: immunoSEQ multiplex PCR; the TCRdb copy retains only in-frame clones and omits some. The sample holds 250,000 to 300,000 clones, around nine tenths seen once. What was sequenced was PBMCs or T cells enriched from blood (not recorded which). The source is a woman aged 55-69 years who had recovered from COVID-19.

The J gene is TRBJ1-2, the V gene TRBV5-4, with TRBD1 matching over 9 bases. The CDR3 loop spans 15 amino acids. Germline CDR1 is SGHNT and CDR2 is YYREEE (reference sequence). The V and J ends lost 0 bases and 3 bases, in that order; junction bases with no gene match: 3. CDR3 sequence: CASSLAGTGHYGYTF. CDR3 bases: TGTGCCAGCAGCTTGGCCGGGACAGGGCACTATGGCTACACCTTC. Full variable domain (outside the CDR3, taken from reference TRBV5-4 and TRBJ1-2): ETGVTQSPTHLIKTRGQQVTLRCSSQSGHNTVSWYQQALGQGPQFIFQYYREEENGRGNFPPRFSGLQFPNYSSELNVNALELDDSALYLCASSLAGTGHYGYTFGSGTRLTVV.

As regards this clone: This sample also contains other DNA sequences that code for the same CDR3. The genes are TRBV28 and TRBJ1-1; D not resolved. The V gene's germline CDR1 is MDHEN and CDR2 SYDVKM. V gave up 6 bases and J gave up 1 base, with 3 bases separating them. The length of the CDR3 is 11 residues. The CDR3, as DNA: TGTGCCAGCAGCCAGAACACTGAAGCTTTCTTT. It encodes CASSQNTEAFF.

The chain employs TRBV14 and TRBJ2-2, with TRBD2 identical over 8 bases. The CDR3 consists of 17 residues. With V trimmed by 1 base and J by 4 bases, 8 bases remained unmatched. Germline values: CDR1 SGHDN, CDR2 FVKESK. The chain's CDR3 is CASSQVSGMTGTGELFF. The CDR3 DNA reads TGTGCCAGCAGCCAAGTTAGCGGGATGACAGGCACCGGGGAGCTGTTTTTT.

The chain links TRBV19 to TRBJ1-2; D not resolved. The V and J ends lost 10 bases and 6 bases respectively, with 15 bases between them. Germline V CDR1 and CDR2: LNHDA, SQIVND (reference sequence). The CDR3 length is 12 residues. The DNA for the CDR3 is TGTGCCATCGAGTCGGGCGGGGATGGCTACACCTTC. Translating gives CAIESGGDGYTF.

V and J are TRBV30 and TRBJ2-1; 7 nucleotides align to TRBD2. The CDR3 sequence is 12 residues long. Germline V gene lookup returns CDR1 GTSNPN and CDR2 SVGIG (reference sequence). V shed 5 bases and J 3 bases; nucleotides not matched to a gene: 1. CDR3 in DNA: TGTGCCTGGGCGGGGGTCTACAATGAGCAGTTCTTC. It codes for CAWAGVYNEQFF.

V usage is TRBV7-9 and J usage is TRBJ2-3; D remains unclear. Per the germline V gene, CDR1 is SEHNR and CDR2 is FQNEAQ (reference sequence). This CDR3 has 13 residues. V shed 4 bases and J shed 12 bases, with 17 bases lying between them. CDR3 sequence (DNA): TGTGCCAGCAGCTATACATCGGAGCAGCGACAGTATTTT. Translated, it gives CASSYTSEQRQYF.

Note on this clone: Other DNA sequences within the sample encode an identical CDR3. This sequence joins TRBV9 and TRBJ2-3; D gene uncertain. The CDR3 sequence is 12 residues long. The germline V gene encodes CDR1 SGDLS and CDR2 YYNGEE. V was cut by 2 bases and J by 6 bases, with 7 bases left in between. The CDR3 nucleotides are TGTGCCAGCAGCGTGGAGAGGGATACGCAGTATTTT. Its protein product is CASSVERDTQYF.

The chain links TRBV6-2 or TRBV6-3 to TRBJ2-1, with TRBD2 identical over 7 bases. V was pared by 5 bases and J by 7 bases, with 11 bases of the junction left unmatched. The CDR3 has 15 residues. CDR1 is MNHEY, CDR2 SVGEGT, per germline. The DNA of the CDR3 is TGTGCCAGCAGTCCCCTGGGTCTAGCGGTAAATGAGCAGTTCTTC. Amino acids: CASSPLGLAVNEQFF.

The chain joins TRBV6-4 to TRBJ1-2; 8 bases match TRBD1. Trimming cost V 6 bases and J 7 bases; bases outside gene matches: 7. The CDR3 loop spans 13 amino acids. Germline CDR1 is MRHNA and CDR2 is SNTAGT. CDR3: CASRPTGVTGYTF. In nucleotides, the CDR3 is TGTGCCAGCAGACCGACAGGGGTTACTGGCTACACCTTC.

The chain joins TRBV29-1 to TRBJ1-2; 7 bases map to TRBD1. V was clipped by 8 bases and J by 8 bases; unmatched bases: 11. CDR1 and CDR2 (germline): SQVTM, ANQGSEA. The CDR3 has 12 residues. CDR3 DNA: TGCAGCTCTATGACAGGGATAAACGGCTACACCTTC. It encodes CSSMTGINGYTF.

This chain links TRBV10-3 with TRBJ1-1; the match to TRBD1 covers 10 bases. CDR1 is ENHRY, CDR2 SYGVKD, per germline. The CDR3 length is 11 residues. Trimming took 5 bases from V and 11 from J; bases not matched to a gene: 2. The CDR3 region is CAISPGQGAFF. CDR3 DNA sequence: TGTGCCATCAGTCCGGGACAGGGGGCTTTCTTT.

The chain employs TRBV9 and TRBJ2-1, with D perhaps TRBD2 (5 bases). V lost 4 bases and J 6 bases, leaving 14 bases between the germline ends. This CDR3 is built from 14 residues. The germline CDR1 and CDR2 sequences are SGDLS and YYNGEE. For the CDR3, the DNA is TGTGCCAGCAGCCCCCATGTTACTAGCAATGAGCAGTTCTTC. Its protein product is CASSPHVTSNEQFF.

V is TRBV4-2 and J is TRBJ2-2; TRBD2 matches at 7 bases. There are 17 residues in the CDR3. From germline, CDR1 is LGHNA and CDR2 YNFKEQ. V shed 1 base, J shed 6 bases, and the junction held 11 bases outside the gene matches. The CDR3 bases are TGTGCCAGCAGCCAAGCTCCAACTAGCGATAGGGCCGGGGAGCTGTTTTTT. The encoded protein is CASSQAPTSDRAGELFF.

V and J are TRBV28 and TRBJ1-5, with a weak D call TRBD1 (6 bases). CDR1 and CDR2 from the germline V gene are MDHEN and SYDVKM. V lost 9 bases to trimming and J lost 6 bases, with 18 bases between them. This CDR3 has 14 amino acids. The chain's CDR3 is CASSGQGLIQPQHF. The CDR3 DNA follows: TGTGCCAGTTCGGGACAAGGTTTAATTCAGCCCCAGCATTTT.

This chain connects TRBV15 to TRBJ1-5; 7 bases match TRBD1. Germline lookup yields CDR1 LNHNV and CDR2 YYDKDF (reference sequence). The V gene end was trimmed by 2 bases and the J gene end by 6 bases; junction bases not matched to a gene: 10. The CDR3 loop spans 16 amino acids. CDR3 coding DNA: TGTGCCACCAGCAGACCCCCAGGGGGGACCGGTCAGCCCCAGCATTTT. The encoded protein is CATSRPPGGTGQPQHF.

This chain uses TRBV5-5 with TRBJ1-2, with D tentatively TRBD1 (5 bases). The CDR3 is 15 amino acids. V was pared by 4 bases and J by 4 bases, with 17 bases between. Germline V gene data show CDR1 as SGHKS and CDR2 as YYEKEE (reference sequence). The CDR3 is CASSRGTDLTYGYTF. The CDR3 DNA sequence: TGTGCCAGCAGCCGCGGGACGGACCTTACCTATGGCTACACCTTC.